This T cell receptor beta chain was sequenced for a study of cytomegalovirus exposure and HLA in healthy donors (dated by TCRdb to between 2016 and 2019). Context from the whole study: An earlier analysis of approximately 640 of the donors reported approximately 270 Gb of sequence data and approximately 110 million unique TCR beta sequences from about 180 million T cells. Roughly 300 gigabases of sequencing data and some 85 million unique TCR sequences were included in an early release covering over 600 HLA-typed donors. Of the approximately 400 genotyped donors, 81% fell in the genetic ancestry cluster associated with self-reported Caucasian donors. The study was designed to test whether signatures of past pathogen exposure could be identified by cataloging public T cell receptors. The study used immunosequencing to profile the T cell repertoires of more than 650 subjects and linked those repertoires to cytomegalovirus serostatus. A separate validation cohort of approximately 120 different subjects was used in addition to the roughly 700-subject first cohort. To predict cytomegalovirus infection status, the study brought together high-throughput TCR immunosequencing, statistical association of individual TCRs with disease status, and machine learning. A later analysis re-analyzed previously published TCR beta repertoires from roughly 630 donors and added high-resolution HLA genotyping to study TCR occurrence patterns. In the later analysis, no new phenotypic data were used to find candidate immune exposures; instead, reliance was placed on TCR beta sequences and their occurrence across donors. In an earlier analysis of a few hundred of the donors, high-throughput TCR beta sequencing was used to judge whether each TCR beta V gene segment behaved as functional or pseudogenic. Donor age, sex, ethnicity and CMV serostatus were collected together with the repertoire data. A later genetic analysis used genome-wide SNP genotypes for about 65% of the roughly 670 donors, treating that subset as a discovery cohort. All discovery cohort repertoires had been generated using a single sequencing platform. Both class I and class II loci were covered by HLA typing, at four-digit resolution. Typing coverage varied by locus: 629-630 donors for A, B, C, DRB1 and DQB1; more than 500 for DQA1; around 610 for DPA1; some 470 for DPB1. A few DR-DQ haplotypes were treated as single units for association and clustering because of strong linkage in the cohort. Among 300 to 500 genotyped donors of the cohort, an average of approximately 240,000 unique TCR beta nucleotide sequences was sequenced per donor, of which about 19% were non-productive.

Library preparation was by the immunoSEQ multiplex PCR assay. For the multiplex PCR, a mixture combining 60 forward primers for TCR Vbeta segments and 13 reverse primers for TCR Jbeta segments was used. The CDR3 region of rearranged TCR beta genes was amplified from genomic DNA with a multiplex PCR assay. On the Illumina HiSeq System, the amplified TCR beta libraries were sequenced as 87-base-pair reads. The paper's processing steps were these. A later analysis tallied approximately 87 million unique TCR beta chains across the roughly 610 repertoires, and approximately 12 million of those chains were shared by two or more donors. Raw reads were error-corrected and collapsed into unique sequences by a nearest-neighbor algorithm in which closely related sequences were merged to remove PCR and sequencing errors. V, D and J gene segments were assigned by aligning CDR3 sequences to IMGT reference sequences. For a sequence to be retained, at least a six-nucleotide match to both a V gene segment and a J gene segment was required. A rearrangement counted as productive if the CDR3 had no stop codons and remained in frame with V and J, and every other rearrangement counted as non-productive. CDR3 was defined by IMGT convention, running from the second conserved V-encoded cysteine to the conserved J-encoded phenylalanine. The earlier analysis of 587 of the donors excluded sequences that lacked an unambiguous match to a single V gene segment. An earlier analysis of some 500 of the donors classified V segments as functional when productive rearrangements were above 56.7% and as segregating when the standard deviation between donors was above 5%. A statistical classification framework was developed to diagnose cytomegalovirus status using the catalog of TCR beta chain sequences. V and J gene assignment, in a later analysis, came from comparing TCR nucleotide sequences with IMGT/GENE-DB human TR gene sequences. A later analysis assigned CDR3 sequences and most-parsimonious VDJ recombination scenarios with the TCRdist pipeline. A later analysis defined each TCR beta chain by its CDR3 amino acid sequence plus V-gene family, and excluded reads lacking a unique V-gene family. To address suspected cross-contamination and a sequencing artifact, a later analysis removed around 590 highly shared, low-generation-probability nucleotide sequences. In a later analysis, a clonal expansion index was calculated for each public chain from normalized within-repertoire ranks of inferred template counts. A later analysis computed generation probabilities with a VDJ recombination model fitted to out-of-frame rearrangements, and checked the results against IGoR. A later analysis scored TCR-TCR, TCR-HLA and TCR-CMV co-occurrence with hypergeometric tests, applying a repertoire-size bias correction to TCR pairs. False discovery rates were estimated in a later analysis by permuting HLA or CMV assignments 20 times. A later analysis grouped co-occurring TCRs with DBSCAN, adding TCRdist sequence similarity when clustering within HLA-allele-positive subsets. Repertoires with fewer than 30,000 or more than 120,000 public chains were left out of co-occurrence clustering, as were about five repertoires with anomalous nucleotide sharing. Sourced from immuneACCESS, this table was stored by TCRdb with only in-frame sequences that have V and J called. A share of the clones is absent; for the studies checked, an unresolved V gene accounts for under half, and the remainder has no known explanation. V, J and clone size derive from that table, while D and trimming were established from the DNA sequence. This sample has 160,000 or so clones in its table, and approximately 78% of those were observed once. 1.4% to 1.5% of the sample comes from the top ten.

The cohort comprised fewer than 700 healthy bone marrow donors. All cohort members were sampled while nominally healthy, although unrecorded immune exposures were likely present. The donor tested CMV seronegative and was one of the 352 seronegative cohort members. A peripheral blood sample was provided by each donor, and peripheral blood mononuclear cells were used for TCR beta sequencing. The Qiagen DNeasy Blood Extraction Kit was used to extract genomic DNA from the blood cell samples. Study-level results and caveats: When HLA alleles, especially DR and DQ, strongly co-occurred, attributing TCR associations to individual alleles was difficult. In a later analysis, TCR association rates were found to vary across HLA loci, with the most associated TCRs seen for DRB1 alleles and the fewest for HLA-C alleles. Some IMGT-functional V segments, including TRBV6-2 and TRBV6-3, could not be distinguished by the 87-base-pair reads and were therefore excluded. An earlier analysis of approximately 530 of the donors showed that most TCR beta V segments appeared in productive rearrangements either about 87% or about 30% of the time, which broadly matched IMGT annotations. A further reported finding was that TCR beta sequences accurately predicted the HLA-A and HLA-B alleles for most subjects in the first cohort. Because HLA typing was unavailable for some donors at each locus, only the typed subset was used in association tests. V-gene and J-gene trimming of TCR beta chains was associated with a missense DCLRE1C variant in a later genetic analysis, and the association was replicated in an independent cohort. Cytomegalovirus status was reported to be diagnosed by the classifier with high specificity and sensitivity in both the original and validation cohorts. Fewer than 20 rarely observed V segments, including chromosome 9 orphons, were excluded from the earlier analysis of approximately 600 of the donors because counts were too low. Roughly uniform sequencing depth across donors was assumed in presence/absence analyses, although this assumption may not hold. In a later analysis, HLA-associated TCR beta chains were found to be more clonally expanded and to have lower generation probabilities than equally common non-associated chains. In vitro tests confirmed that a few of the cytomegalovirus-associated TCR beta chains recognize cytomegalovirus antigens. A later analysis associated 16,951 TCR beta sequences with specific HLA alleles at a false discovery rate of 0.05. According to a later analysis, parvovirus B19, influenza, CMV and Epstein-Barr virus appeared linked to several top co-occurrence clusters. Linkage disequilibrium might explain the correlated functional status among segregating V segments, but an unknown experimental factor could not be ruled out. Compared with the approximately 710-donor mean, donors in an Asian-associated ancestry cluster had fewer N-insertions in productive TCRs, according to a later genetic analysis. Most TCR sequences were seen in very few donors, while some public TCRs were found in many individuals. A group of highly shared sequence variants was considered likely to be a technical artifact of the sequencing pipeline. In a later analysis, most CMV-associated TCR beta chains were found to appear HLA-restricted, with HLA associations seemingly driven largely by CMV exposure. The only immune exposure information available for the cohort was CMV serostatus. In the study, around 150 TCR beta chains were listed as associated with cytomegalovirus. The authors suggested that the approach could potentially be generalized to other disease states and immunological phenotypes. In this cohort, only TCR beta chains were sequenced, and detectable features were limited by the absence of alpha or paired-chain data.

Concerning this clone: Its cognate antigen has yet to be identified. One base away there is no much larger clone; base qualities are not given.

CDR1 and CDR2, looked up from the germline V gene, are SGHAT and FQNNGV. Unmatched junction bases come to 7, with V trimmed by 5 bases and J by 2 bases. Spanning cysteine to phenylalanine, the CDR3 consists of 15 amino acids. Only the CDR3 DNA is retained, 45 bases long and in frame from the first base. The chain employs TRBV11-2 and TRBJ1-2; TRBD1 fits 8 bases in the junction. The specimen was PBMCs. The clonotype was recovered from a male donor in good health and CMV-seronegative. The DNA sequence is as follows: TGTGCCAGCAGCCCAGGACAGGGCGAAAACTATGGCTACACCTTC. The resulting protein is CASSPGQGENYGYTF.